This TCR beta chain comes out of a study of cytomegalovirus exposure and HLA in healthy donors. The primer mix had 60 Vbeta and 13 Jbeta primers. Method: immunoSEQ multiplex PCR; TCRdb's copy keeps in-frame clones and lacks some. The data show 150,000 to 200,000 clones, approximately 85% seen once. In this sample, this clone turned up once. This CDR3 contains 13 residues. After removal of 4 bases from V and 3 bases from J, the junction contained 2 bases not matched to a gene. CDR1 and CDR2 (germline): ENHRY, SYGVKD. The chain recombines TRBV10-3 with TRBJ2-7; TRBD1 matches at 8 bases. The clonotype comes from a woman aged 45 to 65 in good health and CMV-seronegative. The sequenced sample consisted of PBMCs. CDR3 bases: TGTGCCATCAGTGTAGGGACAGGCTACGAGCAGTACTTC. Protein sequence: CAISVGTGYEQYF.